A single sample is the source of the 13 T cell receptor beta chains below, sequenced in a study of blood T cell repertoires in COVID-19. Sequenced by immunoSEQ multiplex PCR; TCRdb stores in-frame clones only, minus some. The sample has roughly 140,000 clones; just under 90% are singletons. Source material: peripheral blood. Receptor source: a woman of 80 years or more with acute or convalescent COVID-19.

The chain has TRBV4-1 and TRBJ2-7; the D gene is possibly TRBD2 (6 bases). Looked up from germline, CDR1 is MGHRA and CDR2 is YSYEKL. There are 15 residues in the CDR3. With 4 bases removed from V and 3 bases from J, the gap between germline ends came to 16 bases. The CDR3 DNA is TGCGCCAGCAGCCCGTCTCGGGACTCGTACTACGAGCAGTACTTC. Its protein is CASSPSRDSYYEQYF.

The rearrangement uses TRBV11-2 and TRBJ1-5, with D perhaps TRBD1 (5 bases). V was pared by 1 base and J by 3 bases, with 7 bases between. The CDR3 contains 14 residues. CDR1 SGHAT and CDR2 FQNNGV come from the germline V gene. The CDR3 loop reads CASSLGQNNQPQHF. The CDR3 nucleotides read TGTGCCAGCAGCTTAGGACAGAACAATCAGCCCCAGCATTTT. The full variable domain, in which reference TRBV11-2 and TRBJ1-5 provide the parts outside the CDR3, is EAGVAQSPRYKIIEKRQSVAFWCNPISGHATLYWYQQILGQGPKLLIQFQNNGVVDDSQLPKDRFSAERLKGVDSTLKIQPAKLEDSAVYLCASSLGQNNQPQHFGDGTRLSIL.

V usage is TRBV7-6 and J usage is TRBJ1-1; TRBD1 might be the D (6 bases). Germline V CDR1 and CDR2: SGHVS, FNYEAQ. This CDR3 is built from 17 residues. Trimming stripped 2 bases from V and 0 bases from J, with 16 bases between. CDR3 in DNA: TGTGCCAGCAGCTTACTAACCGGGACACTTTTGAACACTGAAGCTTTCTTT. It translates to CASSLLTGTLLNTEAFF.

This chain's CDR3 is CASSPTDRGIEAFF. The CDR3 DNA reads as TGTGCCAGCAGCCCCACCGACAGGGGGATCGAAGCTTTCTTT. The chain employs TRBV9 and TRBJ1-1; 9 bases are shared with TRBD1. The length of the CDR3 is 14 residues. V was pared by 4 bases and J by 8 bases, with 9 bases of the junction left unmatched. Germline values: CDR1 SGDLS, CDR2 YYNGEE.

The genes are TRBV3-1 (or the pseudogene TRBV3-2) and TRBJ1-1; D remains ambiguous. Germline assignment: CDR1 LGHDT and CDR2 YNNKEL (reference sequence). The CDR3 has 16 amino acids. Trimming shortened V by 4 bases and J by 0 bases, and 15 bases separated the two germline ends. CDR3 nucleotide sequence: TGTGCCAGCAGCCCACGACGACGGGAGATGAACACTGAAGCTTTCTTT. Its protein is CASSPRRREMNTEAFF.

The rearrangement links TRBV6-2 or TRBV6-3 to TRBJ1-1; tentative D call: TRBD1 (6 bases). Trimming cost V 6 bases and J 4 bases, with 12 bases left between them. The CDR3 sequence is 13 residues long. Germline CDR1 is MNHEY and CDR2 is SVGEGT. The CDR3 sequence: CASSLQGTTEAFF. In nucleotides, the CDR3 is TGTGCCAGCAGCCTACAGGGAACCACTGAAGCTTTCTTT.

This clone was detected once. The gene calls are TRBV30 and TRBJ2-7; TRBD2 is a possible D gene (6 bases). V dropped 6 bases and J dropped 3 bases, with 15 bases sitting between them. CDR3 length: 13 residues. Germline CDR1 reads GTSNPN; CDR2 reads SVGIG (reference sequence). CDR3 protein: CACSPGLLYEQYF. The CDR3 DNA reads as TGTGCCTGTTCACCGGGACTCCTCTACGAGCAGTACTTC.

The chain couples TRBV10-3 to TRBJ1-1; 7 bases match TRBD1. The CDR3 extends over 14 amino acids. Germline CDR1 ENHRY, CDR2 SYGVKD. V was clipped by 5 bases and J by 5 bases; unmatched bases: 8. The DNA of the CDR3 is TGTGCCATCAGTTACAGGGGAGAGCGGACTGAAGCTTTCTTT. This gives the protein CAISYRGERTEAFF.

The rearrangement joins TRBV5-6 to TRBJ1-2; 8 bases fit TRBD1. Looked up from germline, CDR1 is SGHDT and CDR2 is YYEEEE. The CDR3 spans 15 residues. The junction had 10 bases not matched to a gene; V was cut back by 1 base and J by 8 bases. The CDR3 sequence: CASSLLAGGARGYTF. The DNA for the CDR3 is TGTGCCAGCAGCTTGCTGGCAGGGGGCGCGAGAGGCTACACCTTC. Full variable domain (outside the CDR3, taken from reference TRBV5-6 and TRBJ1-2): DAGVTQSPTHLIKTRGQQVTLRCSPKSGHDTVSWYQQALGQGPQFIFQYYEEEERQRGNFPDRFSGHQFPNYSSELNVNALLLGDSALYLCASSLLAGGARGYTFGSGTRLTVV.

This clone appeared once. The rearrangement uses TRBV5-4 and TRBJ1-2, with a possible D match to TRBD1 (6 bases). The V gene's germline CDR1 is SGHNT and CDR2 YYREEE (reference sequence). The CDR3 length is 14 residues. V was shortened by 6 bases and J by 3 bases, with 15 bases between the two germline ends. CDR3: CASNTQGKDYGYTF. CDR3 in DNA: TGTGCCAGCAACACTCAGGGGAAGGACTATGGCTACACCTTC.

J is TRBJ1-6 and V is TRBV5-4; 9 bases fit TRBD1. Germline CDR1 reads SGHNT; CDR2 reads YYREEE (reference sequence). The V gene end was trimmed by 3 bases and the J gene end by 7 bases; junction bases not matched to a gene: 5. This CDR3 region has 15 residues. This CDR3 is CASSSQGAKNSPLHF. For the CDR3, the DNA is TGTGCCAGCAGCTCACAGGGGGCGAAGAATTCACCCCTCCACTTT. Filled out from reference TRBV5-4 and TRBJ1-6, the complete variable domain reads ETGVTQSPTHLIKTRGQQVTLRCSSQSGHNTVSWYQQALGQGPQFIFQYYREEENGRGNFPPRFSGLQFPNYSSELNVNALELDDSALYLCASSSQGAKNSPLHFGNGTRLTVT.

The J gene is TRBJ2-7, the V gene TRBV7-9, with 10 bases that match TRBD1. Germline V CDR1 and CDR2: SEHNR, FQNEAQ (reference sequence). V was clipped by 5 bases and J by 3 bases; unmatched bases: 10. The CDR3 runs to 16 residues. CDR3 sequence: CASSLWTGGKFYEQYF. CDR3 DNA sequence: TGTGCCAGCAGCCTTTGGACAGGGGGAAAATTCTACGAGCAGTACTTC.

The chain employs TRBV6-1 and TRBJ1-2, with 12 positions matching TRBD1. Germline V lookup: CDR1 MNHNS, CDR2 SASEGT. There are 15 residues in the CDR3. The trim removed 2 bases at V and 7 bases at J, leaving 5 bases unmatched. CDR3 in amino acids: CASSERGQGAGGYTF. In DNA form, the CDR3 reads TGTGCCAGCAGTGAACGGGGACAGGGGGCCGGTGGCTACACCTTC.